A selection of T cell receptor beta chains follows, all from one sample in a study of blood T cell repertoires in COVID-19. TCRdb keeps only in-frame clones here, not all; method: immunoSEQ multiplex PCR. The sample holds about 290,000 clones, 75% to 90% seen once. The specimen sequenced was peripheral blood. Every receptor here comes from a woman aged 25 to 39 with active or convalescent COVID-19. Each CDR3 is given with its conserved first and last residue. Fields, in order: D gene, V gene, J gene, clone size, CDR3 DNA, CDR3 protein. D genes are given only for firm matches. Rows may omit the clone size; those that give it use once, few, many or a size class.

TRBD2	TRBV14	TRBJ2-1	once	TGTGCCAGCAGCCAAGGCGCGGGGGAAAATGAGCAGTTCTTC	CASSQGAGENEQFF
.	TRBV7-3	TRBJ1-1	.	TGTGCCAGCAGCGGAGGCAGAAACACTGAAGCTTTCTTT	CASSGGRNTEAFF
TRBD1	TRBV5-1	TRBJ2-7	.	TGCGCCAGCAGCACCGGGACAGGGGGTTACGAGCAGTACTTC	CASSTGTGGYEQYF
.	TRBV6-5	TRBJ2-7	.	TGTGCCAGCAGTATCGAGAGCGGCTACGAGCAGTACTTC	CASSIESGYEQYF
.	TRBV19	TRBJ1-2	.	TGTGCCAGTAGCCTCCACGGCAGCAGGGGCTACACCTTC	CASSLHGSRGYTF
.	TRBV10-2	TRBJ1-3	.	TGCGCCAGCAGTGGGTACGGCCACAGCTCTGGAAACACCATATATTTT	CASSGYGHSSGNTIYF
TRBD1	TRBV28	TRBJ1-4	once	TGTGCCAGCAGCCCGCCCGTTACAGGGGAAGGTGTAAAACTGTTTTTT	CASSPPVTGEGVKLFF
TRBD1	TRBV27	TRBJ1-2	.	TGTGCCAGCAGTGCCCGACAGGGGGCGATGGATGGCTACACCTTC	CASSARQGAMDGYTF
.	TRBV19	TRBJ1-2	few	TGTGCCACACGGGGGACCGGGGGGGACTATGGCTACACCTTC	CATRGTGGDYGYTF
.	TRBV24-1	TRBJ1-5	.	TGTGCCACCAGTGAATCGAGCCAGGATTCTCAGCCCCAGCATTTT	CATSESSQDSQPQHF
TRBD1	TRBV6-4	TRBJ2-1	.	TGTGCCAGCAGTGCCTCAGGACAGGGATCCTACAATGAGCAGTTCTTC	CASSASGQGSYNEQFF
TRBD1	TRBV5-1	TRBJ1-3	.	TGCGCCAGCAGCTTGGGGGACAGGAGCTCTGGAAACACCATATATTTT	CASSLGDRSSGNTIYF
TRBD2	TRBV28	TRBJ2-3	once	TGTGCCAGCAGTTTCCTAGCGGGGGGAGATACGCAGTATTTT	CASSFLAGGDTQYF
TRBD1	TRBV11-3	TRBJ2-3	once	TGTGCCAGCAGCTTACCGGGACAGGGAACAGATACGCAGTATTTT	CASSLPGQGTDTQYF
.	TRBV2	TRBJ1-5	once	TGTGCCAGCAGGAGGGGGGGAAATCAGCCCCAGCATTTT	CASRRGGNQPQHF
TRBD1	TRBV2	TRBJ1-1	.	TGTGCCAGCAGTGAGAGGGACAGGGGGAGCACTGAAGCTTTCTTT	CASSERDRGSTEAFF
.	TRBV28	TRBJ2-5	.	TGTGCCAGCATGGGCAGGGCGGAAGAGACCCAGTACTTC	CASMGRAEETQYF
.	TRBV18	TRBJ1-2	.	TGTGCCAGCTCACCACGCTCATCTCCCGGGACTGTAGATGGCTACACCTTC	CASSPRSSPGTVDGYTF
.	TRBV2	TRBJ2-6	.	TGTGCCAGCTTAGGGGCCAACGTCCTGACTTTC	CASLGANVLTF
TRBD1	TRBV7-2	TRBJ1-5	few	TGTGCCAGCAGCCGGGACAGATGGGGCACTCAGCCCCAGCATTTT	CASSRDRWGTQPQHF
.	TRBV3-1/TRBV3-2	TRBJ1-5	.	TGTGCCAGCAGCCTGGCACAGGGCAATCAGCCCCAGCATTTT	CASSLAQGNQPQHF
TRBD1	TRBV18	TRBJ2-2	once	TGTGCCAGCTCACGGACAGGGTTCCCCGGGGAGCTGTTTTTT	CASSRTGFPGELFF
.	TRBV7-2	TRBJ1-5	.	TGTGCCAGCAGCTTAGAGCGTTCCTCTAGCAATCAGCCCCAGCATTTT	CASSLERSSSNQPQHF
TRBD2	TRBV20-1	TRBJ2-3	.	TGCAGTGCTAGTGAGCGGGGGGGCCCAGATACGCAGTATTTT	CSASERGGPDTQYF
TRBD1	TRBV18	TRBJ1-2	.	TGTGCCAGCTCATCCGGGACAGGGGGTATTCGGGATGGCTACACCTTC	CASSSGTGGIRDGYTF
.	TRBV19	TRBJ1-4	.	TGTGCCAGTAGTATCCTGTCCGAGGAAAAACTGTTTTTT	CASSILSEEKLFF
.	TRBV2	TRBJ2-6	.	TGTGCCAGCAGTGCGACAGGCCTATCTGGGGCCAACGTCCTGACTTTC	CASSATGLSGANVLTF
.	TRBV27	TRBJ2-1	.	TGTGCCAGCAGTTTATTTGCGGGCTATGAGCAGTTCTTC	CASSLFAGYEQFF